A single sample gave rise to the 11 T cell receptor beta chains below, sequenced in a study of identical twins. TCRdb reprocessed the 5' RACE reads via MiXCR and lists one record per CDR3 protein. The table shows roughly 250,000 distinct CDR3 sequences, with 11% to 15% occurring only once. Sample: memory (CD45RO+) T cells sorted from blood. These receptors were collected from a woman under 30 in good health.

This clonotype occurred many times. V usage is TRBV7-2 and J usage is TRBJ2-3, with D unclear. The V end was cut by 5 bases, the J end by 0 bases, with 12 bases between. This CDR3 has 15 residues. Germline V gene data show CDR1 as SGHTA and CDR2 as FQGNSA. The CDR3 sequence is CASSREASSTDTQYF. The CDR3 DNA reads as TGTGCCAGCAGCCGAGAGGCGTCTAGCACAGATACGCAGTATTTT.

This clonotype was observed at least ten times. The rearrangement links TRBV12-3 or TRBV12-4 to TRBJ2-2; 9 nucleotides line up with TRBD1. CDR3 size: 15 residues. With 8 bases clipped from V and 6 bases from J, the junction kept 10 bases outside the gene matches. The CDR3, as DNA: TGTGCCAGCGGCGGGACAGGGTACTTTGCCGGGGAGCTGTTTTTT. Translated, it gives CASGGTGYFAGELFF.

V gene TRBV5-4 combines with J gene TRBJ1-2; no firm D call. Deletions cut 4 bases from V and 6 bases from J, with 7 bases between. CDR1 and CDR2 from the germline V gene are SGHNT and YYREEE (reference sequence). CDR3 length: 11 residues. The CDR3, as DNA: TGTGCCAGCAGCACGCCTCATGGCTACACCTTC. Protein: CASSTPHGYTF.

This sequence joins TRBV6-2 or TRBV6-3 and TRBJ2-1; 11 nucleotides line up with TRBD2. Germline CDR1 and CDR2: MNHEY and SVGEGT. The CDR3 is made up of 15 amino acids. With 7 bases clipped from V and 8 bases from J, the junction kept 10 bases outside the gene matches. In DNA, the CDR3 is TGTGCCAGCATCTCCCATCTAGCGGGAGGTTATGAGCAGTTCTTC. As protein: CASISHLAGGYEQFF.

The V call is TRBV5-4, the J call TRBJ1-1, with unresolved D. The CDR3 consists of 15 residues. Germline CDR1 and CDR2: SGHNT and YYREEE (reference sequence). Between the trimmed V and J ends, which lost 2 bases and 1 base, there was a span of 12 bases. Here the CDR3 DNA reads TGTGCCAGCAGCTTATCTTCGGGAGAGAACACTGAAGCTTTCTTT. Protein sequence: CASSLSSGENTEAFF. The full variable domain, with the rest looked up from reference TRBV5-4 and TRBJ1-1, is ETGVTQSPTHLIKTRGQQVTLRCSSQSGHNTVSWYQQALGQGPQFIFQYYREEENGRGNFPPRFSGLQFPNYSSELNVNALELDDSALYLCASSLSSGENTEAFFGQGTRLTVV.

In its sample, this clonotype was seen a few times. The V call is TRBV7-9, the J call TRBJ2-7; a weak D match, TRBD2 (6 bases). This CDR3 spans 13 amino acids. From germline, CDR1 is SEHNR and CDR2 FQNEAQ (reference sequence). Deletions cut 2 bases from V and 2 bases from J, with 7 bases between. The CDR3 DNA reads as TGTGCCAGCAGCTTATGGGGGGCCTACGAGCAGTACTTC. Its translation: CASSLWGAYEQYF. Drawing the rest from reference TRBV7-9 and TRBJ2-7, the complete variable domain is DTGVSQNPRHKITKRGQNVTFRCDPISEHNRLYWYRQTLGQGPEFLTYFQNEAQLEKSRLLSDRFSAERPKGSFSTLEIQRTEQGDSAMYLCASSLWGAYEQYFGPGTRLTVT.

This clonotype was picked up a small number of times. The V and J genes are TRBV20-1 and TRBJ2-2; TRBD2 matches 8 bases. The germline V gene has CDR1 DFQATT and CDR2 SNEGSKA (reference sequence). Germline trimming cut 1 base from V and 7 bases from J; bases unmatched to any gene: 2. The length of the CDR3 is 13 residues. CDR3 region: CSARAGGDGELFF. CDR3 bases: TGCAGTGCTAGAGCGGGAGGGGACGGGGAGCTGTTTTTT.

This chain connects TRBV28 to TRBJ1-2; TRBD1 agrees at 8 bases. Germline assignment: CDR1 MDHEN and CDR2 SYDVKM. CDR3 length: 13 amino acids. With V trimmed by 3 bases and J by 6 bases, 3 bases remained unmatched. The CDR3 here is CASSFGQGHGYTF. CDR3 sequence (DNA): TGTGCCAGCAGTTTCGGACAGGGTCATGGCTACACCTTC.

This chain uses TRBV5-1 with TRBJ2-2; D may be TRBD2 (5 bases). Deletions cut 0 bases from V and 6 bases from J, with 15 bases between. CDR3 length equals 16 residues. Germline lookup yields CDR1 SGHRS and CDR2 YFSETQ. CDR3 sequence (DNA): TGCGCCAGCAGCTTGGGAGCAGGCCGGGGTTCCGGGGAGCTGTTTTTT. It codes for CASSLGAGRGSGELFF.

V gene TRBV7-2 combines with J gene TRBJ2-1; 8 bases are shared with TRBD2. Germline lookup yields CDR1 SGHTA and CDR2 FQGNSA. J gave up 9 bases and V 1 base, and 5 bases lay outside the gene matches. This CDR3 has 14 residues. In DNA form, the CDR3 reads TGTGCCAGCAGCTTAGACGGGAGGGACGGTGAGCAGTTCTTC. It translates to CASSLDGRDGEQFF.

This clonotype has just one count. The gene calls are TRBV14 and TRBJ1-1; TRBD1 agrees at 11 bases. Germline CDR1 reads SGHDN; CDR2 reads FVKESK. Trimming removed 2 bases from V and 1 base from J; junction bases left unmatched: 6. The CDR3 covers 17 residues. CDR3 bases: TGTGCCAGCAGCCAACCCCGGGACAGGGGGGCGAACACTGAAGCTTTCTTT. Its protein is CASSQPRDRGANTEAFF.